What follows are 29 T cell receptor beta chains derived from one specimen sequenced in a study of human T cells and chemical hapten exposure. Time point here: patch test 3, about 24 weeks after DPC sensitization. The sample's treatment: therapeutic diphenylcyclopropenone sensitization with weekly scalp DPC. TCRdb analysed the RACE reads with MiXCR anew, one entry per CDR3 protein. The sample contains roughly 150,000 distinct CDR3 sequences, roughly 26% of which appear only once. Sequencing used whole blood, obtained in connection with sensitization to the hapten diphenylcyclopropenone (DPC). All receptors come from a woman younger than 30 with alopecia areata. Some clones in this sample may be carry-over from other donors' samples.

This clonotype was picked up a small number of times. CDR3 nucleotides: TGCAGCGTTGATGGCCGGACAGGGAGCGGGGAGCTGTTTTTT. This translates into CSVDGRTGSGELFF. This rearrangement joins TRBV29-1 to TRBJ2-2, with 8 bases fitting TRBD1. Germline V gives CDR1 SQVTM, CDR2 ANQGSEA. The V segment lost 3 bases and the J segment 7 bases; nucleotides outside the gene matches: 7. The CDR3 has 14 residues.

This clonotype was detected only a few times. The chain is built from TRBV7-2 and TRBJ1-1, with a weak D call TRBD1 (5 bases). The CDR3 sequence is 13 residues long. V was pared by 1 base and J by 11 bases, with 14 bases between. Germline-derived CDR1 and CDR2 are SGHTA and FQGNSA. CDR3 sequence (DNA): TGTGCCAGCAGCTTAGGTCTGGGGCGGGTGGCTTTCTTT. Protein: CASSLGLGRVAFF.

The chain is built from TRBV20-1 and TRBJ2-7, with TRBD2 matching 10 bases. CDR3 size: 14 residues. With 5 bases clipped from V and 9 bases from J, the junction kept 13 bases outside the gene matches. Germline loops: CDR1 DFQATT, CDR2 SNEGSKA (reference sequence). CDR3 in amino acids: CSAPIAGGGMVQYF. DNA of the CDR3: TGCAGTGCTCCCATAGCGGGGGGCGGAATGGTGCAGTACTTC.

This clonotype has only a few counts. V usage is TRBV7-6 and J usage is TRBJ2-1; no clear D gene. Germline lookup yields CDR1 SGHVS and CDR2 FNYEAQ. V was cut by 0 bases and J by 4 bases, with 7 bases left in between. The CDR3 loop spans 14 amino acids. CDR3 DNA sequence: TGTGCCAGCAGCTTAGCCCGGGCTTACAATGAGCAGTTCTTC. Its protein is CASSLARAYNEQFF.

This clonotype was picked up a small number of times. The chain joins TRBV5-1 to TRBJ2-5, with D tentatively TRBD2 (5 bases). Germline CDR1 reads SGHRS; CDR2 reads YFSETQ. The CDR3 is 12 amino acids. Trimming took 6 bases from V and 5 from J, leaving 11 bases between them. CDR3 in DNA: TGCGCCAGCACCGTGACGGGGGAGACCCAGTACTTC. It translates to CASTVTGETQYF.

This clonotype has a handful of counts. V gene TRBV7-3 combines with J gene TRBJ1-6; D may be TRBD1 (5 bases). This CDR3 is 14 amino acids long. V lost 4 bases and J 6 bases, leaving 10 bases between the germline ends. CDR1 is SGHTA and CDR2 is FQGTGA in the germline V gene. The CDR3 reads CASSWAGLNSPLHF. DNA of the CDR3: TGTGCCAGCAGCTGGGCAGGGCTTAATTCACCCCTCCACTTT.

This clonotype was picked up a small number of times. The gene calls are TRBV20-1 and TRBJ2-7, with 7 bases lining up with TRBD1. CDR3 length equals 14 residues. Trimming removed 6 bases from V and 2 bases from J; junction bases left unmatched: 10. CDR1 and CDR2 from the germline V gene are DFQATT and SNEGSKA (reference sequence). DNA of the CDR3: TGCAGTGCGGCGCGGACAGGTCCTACCTACGAGCAGTACTTC. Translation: CSAARTGPTYEQYF.

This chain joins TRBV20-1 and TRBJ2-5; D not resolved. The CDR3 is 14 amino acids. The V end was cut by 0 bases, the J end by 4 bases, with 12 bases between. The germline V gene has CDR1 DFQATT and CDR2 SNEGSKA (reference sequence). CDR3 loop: CSARDRKGRETQYF. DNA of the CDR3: TGCAGTGCTAGAGACCGCAAAGGTCGAGAGACCCAGTACTTC.

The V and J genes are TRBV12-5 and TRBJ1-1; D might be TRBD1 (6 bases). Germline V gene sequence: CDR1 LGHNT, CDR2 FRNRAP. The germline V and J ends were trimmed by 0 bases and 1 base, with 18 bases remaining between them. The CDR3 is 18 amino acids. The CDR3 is CASGLVLGSAGENTEAFF. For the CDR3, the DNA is TGTGCTAGTGGTTTGGTACTCGGTTCGGCAGGGGAGAACACTGAAGCTTTCTTT. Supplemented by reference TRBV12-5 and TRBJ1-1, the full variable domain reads DARVTQTPRHKVTEMGQEVTMRCQPILGHNTVFWYRQTMMQGLELLAYFRNRAPLDDSGMPKDRFSAEMPDATLATLKIQPSEPRDSAVYFCASGLVLGSAGENTEAFFGQGTRLTVV.

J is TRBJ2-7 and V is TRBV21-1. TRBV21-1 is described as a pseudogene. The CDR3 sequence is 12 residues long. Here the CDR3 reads CASSKCAGEQYF. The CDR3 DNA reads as TGTGCCAGCAGCAAATGCGCTGGTGAGCAGTACTTC.

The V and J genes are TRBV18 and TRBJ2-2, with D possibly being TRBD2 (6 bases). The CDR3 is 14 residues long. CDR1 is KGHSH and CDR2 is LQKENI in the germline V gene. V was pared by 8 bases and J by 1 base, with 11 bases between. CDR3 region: CASPGTLNTGELFF. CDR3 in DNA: TGTGCCAGCCCAGGGACTTTGAACACCGGGGAGCTGTTTTTT. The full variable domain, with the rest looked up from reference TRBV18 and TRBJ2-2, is NAGVMQNPRHLVRRRGQEARLRCSPMKGHSHVYWYRQLPEEGLKFMVYLQKENIIDESGMPKERFSAEFPKEGPSILRIQQVVRGDSAAYFCASPGTLNTGELFFGEGSRLTVL.

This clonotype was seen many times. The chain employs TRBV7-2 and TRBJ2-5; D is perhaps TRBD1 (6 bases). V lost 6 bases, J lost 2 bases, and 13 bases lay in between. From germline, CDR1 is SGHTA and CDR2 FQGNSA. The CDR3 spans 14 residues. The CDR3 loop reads CASSLQGLQETQYF. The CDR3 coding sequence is TGTGCCAGCAGTCTACAGGGCTTACAAGAGACCCAGTACTTC.

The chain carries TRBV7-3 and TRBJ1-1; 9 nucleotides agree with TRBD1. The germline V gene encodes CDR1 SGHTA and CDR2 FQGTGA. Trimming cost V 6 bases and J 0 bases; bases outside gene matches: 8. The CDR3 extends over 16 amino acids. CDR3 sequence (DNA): TGTGCCAGCAGGAGACAGGGGGGAAGCATGAACACTGAAGCTTTCTTT. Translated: CASRRQGGSMNTEAFF.

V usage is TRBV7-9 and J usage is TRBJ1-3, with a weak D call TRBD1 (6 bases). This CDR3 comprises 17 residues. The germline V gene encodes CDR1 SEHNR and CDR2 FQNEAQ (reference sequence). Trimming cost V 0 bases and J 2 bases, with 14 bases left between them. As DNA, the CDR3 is TGTGCCAGCAGCTTAGCCACGGGTACAGGGACTGGAAACACCATATATTTT. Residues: CASSLATGTGTGNTIYF.

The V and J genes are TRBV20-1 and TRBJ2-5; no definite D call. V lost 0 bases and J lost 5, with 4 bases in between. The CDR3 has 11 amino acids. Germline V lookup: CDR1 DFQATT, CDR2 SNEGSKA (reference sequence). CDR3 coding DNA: TGCAGTGCTAGAGAAAGTGAGACCCAGTACTTC. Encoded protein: CSARESETQYF.

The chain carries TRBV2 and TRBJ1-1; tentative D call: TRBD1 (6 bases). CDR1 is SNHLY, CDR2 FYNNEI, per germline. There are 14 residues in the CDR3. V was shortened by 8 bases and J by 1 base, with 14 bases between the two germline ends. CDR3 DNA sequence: TGTGCCAGCGGACGGGGGCCGCCGAACACTGAAGCTTTCTTT. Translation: CASGRGPPNTEAFF.

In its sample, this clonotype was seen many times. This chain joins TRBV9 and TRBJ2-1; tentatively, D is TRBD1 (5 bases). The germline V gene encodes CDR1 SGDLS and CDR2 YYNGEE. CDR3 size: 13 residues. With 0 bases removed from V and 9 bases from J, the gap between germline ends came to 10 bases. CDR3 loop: CASSVVQASEQFF. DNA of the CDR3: TGTGCCAGCAGCGTAGTACAGGCTAGTGAGCAGTTCTTC.

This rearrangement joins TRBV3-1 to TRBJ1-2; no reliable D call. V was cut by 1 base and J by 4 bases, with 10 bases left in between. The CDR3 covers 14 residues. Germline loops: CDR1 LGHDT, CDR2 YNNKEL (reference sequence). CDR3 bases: TGTGCCAGCAGCCAAGCAAATAACCTCTATGGCTACACCTTC. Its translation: CASSQANNLYGYTF.

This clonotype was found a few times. The CDR3 nucleotides read TGTGCCAGCAGCCCCTCCGGGACTAGAGGGTCCTACGAGCAGTACTTC. Translating gives CASSPSGTRGSYEQYF. This chain links TRBV11-1 with TRBJ2-7, with TRBD2 matching over 8 bases. The ends lost 5 bases at V and 1 base at J; junction bases unmatched: 10. Germline V CDR1 and CDR2: SGHAT, FQDESV (reference sequence). The CDR3 is 16 residues long.

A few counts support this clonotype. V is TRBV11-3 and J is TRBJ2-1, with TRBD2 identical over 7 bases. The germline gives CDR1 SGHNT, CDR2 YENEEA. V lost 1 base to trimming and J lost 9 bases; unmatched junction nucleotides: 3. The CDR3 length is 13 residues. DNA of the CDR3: TGTGCCAGCAGCTTAGCTTCTAGCGGTGAGCAGTTCTTC. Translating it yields CASSLASSGEQFF.

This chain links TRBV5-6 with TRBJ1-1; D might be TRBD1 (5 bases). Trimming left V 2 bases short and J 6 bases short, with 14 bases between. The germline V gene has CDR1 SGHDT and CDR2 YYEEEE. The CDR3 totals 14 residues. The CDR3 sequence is CASSLGQGGAEAFF. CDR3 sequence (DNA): TGTGCCAGCAGCTTAGGTCAGGGTGGGGCTGAAGCTTTCTTT.

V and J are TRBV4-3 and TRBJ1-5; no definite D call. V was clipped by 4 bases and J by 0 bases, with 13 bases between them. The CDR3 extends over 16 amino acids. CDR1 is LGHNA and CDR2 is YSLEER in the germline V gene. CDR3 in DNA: TGCGCCAGCAGCCGTAATGAGAAATATAGCAATCAGCCCCAGCATTTT. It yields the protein CASSRNEKYSNQPQHF.

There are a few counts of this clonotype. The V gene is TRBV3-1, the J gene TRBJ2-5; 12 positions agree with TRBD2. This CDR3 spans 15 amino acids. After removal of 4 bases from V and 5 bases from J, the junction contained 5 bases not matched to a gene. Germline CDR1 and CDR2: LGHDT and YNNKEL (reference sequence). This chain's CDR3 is CASSRQTSGGETQYF. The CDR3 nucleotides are TGTGCCAGCAGCCGTCAGACTAGCGGGGGTGAGACCCAGTACTTC.

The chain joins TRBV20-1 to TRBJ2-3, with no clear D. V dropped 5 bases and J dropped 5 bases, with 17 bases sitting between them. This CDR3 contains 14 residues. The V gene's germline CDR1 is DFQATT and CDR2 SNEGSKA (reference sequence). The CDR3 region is CSASRIGRRDTQYF. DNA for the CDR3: TGCAGTGCTTCAAGAATAGGGCGGCGAGATACGCAGTATTTT.

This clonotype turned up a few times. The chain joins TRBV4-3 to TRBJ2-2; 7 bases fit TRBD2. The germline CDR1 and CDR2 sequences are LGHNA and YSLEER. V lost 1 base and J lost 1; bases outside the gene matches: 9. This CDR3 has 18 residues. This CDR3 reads CASSQVRIQRENTGELFF. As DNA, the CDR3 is TGCGCCAGCAGCCAAGTGAGGATCCAGCGGGAGAACACCGGGGAGCTGTTTTTT.

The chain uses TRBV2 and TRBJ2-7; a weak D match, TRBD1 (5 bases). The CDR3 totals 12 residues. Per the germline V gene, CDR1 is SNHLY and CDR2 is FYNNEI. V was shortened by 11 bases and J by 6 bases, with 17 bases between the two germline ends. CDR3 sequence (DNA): TGTGCCGTCGACCAGGGAACGGGCGAGCAGTACTTC. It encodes CAVDQGTGEQYF.

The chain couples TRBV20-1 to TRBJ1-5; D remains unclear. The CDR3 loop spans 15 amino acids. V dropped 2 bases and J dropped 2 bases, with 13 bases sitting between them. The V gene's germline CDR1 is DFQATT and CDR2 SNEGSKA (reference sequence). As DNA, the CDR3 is TGCAGTGCTAGATATTCCGGAGTCGGCAATCAGCCCCAGCATTTT. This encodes CSARYSGVGNQPQHF.

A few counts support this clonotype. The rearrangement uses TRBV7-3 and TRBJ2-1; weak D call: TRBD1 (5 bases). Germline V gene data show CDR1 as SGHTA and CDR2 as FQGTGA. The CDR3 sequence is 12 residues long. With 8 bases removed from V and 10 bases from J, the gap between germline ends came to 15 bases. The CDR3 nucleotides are TGTGCCAGCGCCGCCCTTAGGGGAGAGCAGTTCTTC. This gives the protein CASAALRGEQFF.

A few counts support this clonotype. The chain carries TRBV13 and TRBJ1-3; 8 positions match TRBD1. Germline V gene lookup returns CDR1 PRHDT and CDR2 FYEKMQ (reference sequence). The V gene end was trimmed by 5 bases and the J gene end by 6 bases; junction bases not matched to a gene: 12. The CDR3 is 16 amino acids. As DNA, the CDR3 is TGTGCCAGCAGCACCCCAGGACAGGGAGAGGAAAACACCATATATTTT. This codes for CASSTPGQGEENTIYF. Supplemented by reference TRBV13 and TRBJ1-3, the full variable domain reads AAGVIQSPRHLIKEKRETATLKCYPIPRHDTVYWYQQGPGQDPQFLISFYEKMQSDKGSIPDRFSAQQFSDYHSELNMSSLELGDSALYFCASSTPGQGEENTIYFGEGSWLTVV.